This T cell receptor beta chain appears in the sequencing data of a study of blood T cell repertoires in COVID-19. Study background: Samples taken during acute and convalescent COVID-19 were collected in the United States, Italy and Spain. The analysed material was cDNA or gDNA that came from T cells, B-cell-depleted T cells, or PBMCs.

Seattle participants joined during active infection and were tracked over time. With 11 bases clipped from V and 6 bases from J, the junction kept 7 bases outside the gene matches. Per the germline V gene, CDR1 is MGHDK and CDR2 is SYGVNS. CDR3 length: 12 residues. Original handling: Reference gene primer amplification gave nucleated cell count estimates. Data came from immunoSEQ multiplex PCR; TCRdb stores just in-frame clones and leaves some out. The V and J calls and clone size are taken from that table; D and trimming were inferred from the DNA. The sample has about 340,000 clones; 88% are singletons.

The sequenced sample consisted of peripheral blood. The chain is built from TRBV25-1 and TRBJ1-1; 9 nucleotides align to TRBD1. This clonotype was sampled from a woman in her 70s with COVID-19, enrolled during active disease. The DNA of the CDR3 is TGTGCCGGCTACAGGGGGCTGGCTGAAGCTTTCTTT. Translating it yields CAGYRGLAEAFF.